This T cell receptor beta chain was sequenced for a study of blood T cell repertoires in COVID-19. Overall study: Sites in the United States, Italy and Spain provided acute and convalescent COVID-19 samples. T cells, B-cell-depleted T cells, or PBMCs supplied cDNA or gDNA.

CDR1 is SNHLY, CDR2 FYNNEI, per germline. The CDR3 length is 14 residues. With 4 bases removed from V and 6 bases from J, the gap between germline ends came to 15 bases. How the authors handled the data: Scientists estimated how many nucleated cells there were by amplifying reference gene primers. The data were produced by immunoSEQ multiplex PCR, yet TCRdb's version contains in-frame clones alone and is incomplete. The V and J calls and clone size were taken over from that table, and D and trimming were inferred from the DNA. The table has 95,000 to 150,000 clones, about 80% seen once; the top ten hold 3% to 4.5%.

The sample consisted of peripheral blood. This chain links TRBV2 with TRBJ1-2; D possibly corresponds to TRBD1 (5 bases). The source is a woman over 75 with acute or convalescent COVID-19. The CDR3 sequence is CASSGGTLGDGYTF. The CDR3 nucleotides are TGTGCCAGCAGTGGCGGGACCCTGGGGGATGGCTACACCTTC.